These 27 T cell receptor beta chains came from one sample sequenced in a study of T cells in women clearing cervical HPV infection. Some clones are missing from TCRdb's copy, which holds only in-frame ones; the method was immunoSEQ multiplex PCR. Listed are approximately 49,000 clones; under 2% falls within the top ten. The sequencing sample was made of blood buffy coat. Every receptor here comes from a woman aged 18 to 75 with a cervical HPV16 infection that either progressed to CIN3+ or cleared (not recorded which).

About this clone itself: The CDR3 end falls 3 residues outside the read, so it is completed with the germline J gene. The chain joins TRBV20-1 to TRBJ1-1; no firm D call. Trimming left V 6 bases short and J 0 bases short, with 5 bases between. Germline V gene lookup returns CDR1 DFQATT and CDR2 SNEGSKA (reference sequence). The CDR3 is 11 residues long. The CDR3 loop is CSADLNTEAFF. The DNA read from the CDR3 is TGCAGTGCAGACTTGAACACTGAA.

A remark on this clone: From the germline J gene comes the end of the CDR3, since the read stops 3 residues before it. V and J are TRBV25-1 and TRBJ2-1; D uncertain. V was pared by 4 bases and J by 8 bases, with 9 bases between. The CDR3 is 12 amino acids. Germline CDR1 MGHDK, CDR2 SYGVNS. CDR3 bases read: TGTGCCAGCAGTGGGCTGATGGATGAG. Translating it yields CASSGLMDE. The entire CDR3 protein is CASSGLMDEQFF.

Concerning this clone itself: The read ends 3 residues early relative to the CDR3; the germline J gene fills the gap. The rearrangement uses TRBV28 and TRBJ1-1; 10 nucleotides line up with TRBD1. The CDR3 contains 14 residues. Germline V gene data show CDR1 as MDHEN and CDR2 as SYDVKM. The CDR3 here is CASTSGGQGRKAFF. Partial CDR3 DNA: TGTGCCAGCACCTCTGGGGGACAGGGGAGGAAA.

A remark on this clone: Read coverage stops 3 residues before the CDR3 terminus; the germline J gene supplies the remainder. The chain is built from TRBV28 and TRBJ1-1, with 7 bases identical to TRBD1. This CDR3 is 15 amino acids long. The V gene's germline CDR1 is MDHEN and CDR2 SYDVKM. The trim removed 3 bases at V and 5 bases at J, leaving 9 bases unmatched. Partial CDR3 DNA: TGTGCCAGCAGTTTCGTTGACAGGGAATTTACTGAA. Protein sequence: CASSFVDREFTE. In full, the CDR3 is CASSFVDREFTEAFF.

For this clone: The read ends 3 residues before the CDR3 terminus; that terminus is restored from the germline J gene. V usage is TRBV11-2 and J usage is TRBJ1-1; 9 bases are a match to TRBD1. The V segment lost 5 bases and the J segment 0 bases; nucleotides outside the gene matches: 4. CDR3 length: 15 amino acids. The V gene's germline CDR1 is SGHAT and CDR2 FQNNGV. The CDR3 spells CASSPGTGLNTEAFF. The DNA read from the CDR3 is TGTGCCAGCAGCCCCGGGACAGGGTTGAACACTGAA.

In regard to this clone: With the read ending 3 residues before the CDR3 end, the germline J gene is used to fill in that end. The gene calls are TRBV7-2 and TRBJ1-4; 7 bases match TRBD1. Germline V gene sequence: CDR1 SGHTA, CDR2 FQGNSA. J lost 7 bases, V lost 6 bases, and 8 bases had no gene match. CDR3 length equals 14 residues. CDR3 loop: CASSRSGGSEKLFF. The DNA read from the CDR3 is TGTGCCAGCAGTCGTTCAGGGGGGTCTGAAAAA.

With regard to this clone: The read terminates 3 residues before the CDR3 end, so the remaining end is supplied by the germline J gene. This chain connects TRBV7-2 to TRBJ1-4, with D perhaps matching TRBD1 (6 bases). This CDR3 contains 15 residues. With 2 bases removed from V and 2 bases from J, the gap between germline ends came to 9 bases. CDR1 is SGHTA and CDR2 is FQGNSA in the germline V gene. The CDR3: CASSLKTGTNEKLFF. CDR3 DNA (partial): TGTGCCAGCAGCTTAAAAACAGGGACTAATGAAAAA.

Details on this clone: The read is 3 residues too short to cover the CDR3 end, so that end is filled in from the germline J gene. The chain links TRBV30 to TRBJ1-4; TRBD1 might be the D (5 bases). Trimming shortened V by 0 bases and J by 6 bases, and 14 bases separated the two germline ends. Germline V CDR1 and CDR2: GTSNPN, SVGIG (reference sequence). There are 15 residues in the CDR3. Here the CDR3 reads CAWSVRAGQYEKLFF. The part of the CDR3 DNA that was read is TGTGCCTGGAGTGTAAGGGCAGGGCAATATGAAAAA.

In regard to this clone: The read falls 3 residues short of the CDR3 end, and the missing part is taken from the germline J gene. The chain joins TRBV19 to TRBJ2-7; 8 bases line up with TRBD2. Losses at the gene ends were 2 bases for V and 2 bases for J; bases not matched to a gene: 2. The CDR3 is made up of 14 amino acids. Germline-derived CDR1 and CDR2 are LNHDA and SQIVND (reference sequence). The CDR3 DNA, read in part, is TGTGCCAGTAGTATACGGGGGGGCACCTACGAG. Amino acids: CASSIRGGTYE. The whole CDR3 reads CASSIRGGTYEQYF.

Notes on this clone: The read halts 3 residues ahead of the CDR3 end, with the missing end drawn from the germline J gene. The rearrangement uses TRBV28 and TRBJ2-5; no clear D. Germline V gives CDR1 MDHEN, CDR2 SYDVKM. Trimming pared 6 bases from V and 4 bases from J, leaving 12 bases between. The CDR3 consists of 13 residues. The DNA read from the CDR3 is TGTGCCAGCAGCATCAGAGGTCCAGAGACC. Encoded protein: CASSIRGPET. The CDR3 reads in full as CASSIRGPETQYF.

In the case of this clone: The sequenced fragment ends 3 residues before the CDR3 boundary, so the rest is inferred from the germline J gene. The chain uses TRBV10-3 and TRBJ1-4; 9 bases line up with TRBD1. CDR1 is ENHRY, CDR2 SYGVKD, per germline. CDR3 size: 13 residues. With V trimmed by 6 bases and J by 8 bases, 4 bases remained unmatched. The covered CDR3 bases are TGTGCCATCAGGGGGACAGGGCGAGAAAAA. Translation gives CAIRGTGREK. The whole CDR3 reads CAIRGTGREKLFF.

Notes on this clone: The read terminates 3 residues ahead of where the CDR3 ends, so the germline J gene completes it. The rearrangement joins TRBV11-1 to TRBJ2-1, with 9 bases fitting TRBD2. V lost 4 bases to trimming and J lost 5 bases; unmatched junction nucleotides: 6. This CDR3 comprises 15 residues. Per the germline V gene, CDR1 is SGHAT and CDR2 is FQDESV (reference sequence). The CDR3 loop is CASSSLAGVHNEQFF. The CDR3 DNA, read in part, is TGTGCCAGCAGCTCCTTAGCGGGAGTCCACAATGAG.

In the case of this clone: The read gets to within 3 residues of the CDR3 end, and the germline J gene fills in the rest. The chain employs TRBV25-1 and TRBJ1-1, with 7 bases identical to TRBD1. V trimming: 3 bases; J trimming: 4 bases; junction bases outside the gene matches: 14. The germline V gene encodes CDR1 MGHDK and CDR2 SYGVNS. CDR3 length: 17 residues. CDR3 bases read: TGTGCCAGCAGTGAGGCACAGGGGCAGCGGGTACGCACTGAA. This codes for CASSEAQGQRVRTE. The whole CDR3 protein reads CASSEAQGQRVRTEAFF.

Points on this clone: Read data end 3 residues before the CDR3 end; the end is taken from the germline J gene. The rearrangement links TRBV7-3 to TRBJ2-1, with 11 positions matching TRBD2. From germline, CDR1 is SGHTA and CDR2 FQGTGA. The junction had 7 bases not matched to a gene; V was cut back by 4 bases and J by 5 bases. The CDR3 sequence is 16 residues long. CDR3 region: CASSSTGLAENNEQFF. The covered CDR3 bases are TGTGCCAGCAGCTCGACGGGACTAGCGGAAAACAATGAG.

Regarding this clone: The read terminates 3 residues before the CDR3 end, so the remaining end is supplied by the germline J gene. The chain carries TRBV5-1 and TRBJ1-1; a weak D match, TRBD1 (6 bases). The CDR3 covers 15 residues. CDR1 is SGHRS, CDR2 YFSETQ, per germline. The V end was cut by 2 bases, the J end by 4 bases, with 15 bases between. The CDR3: CASSFGAGEATEAFF. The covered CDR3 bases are TGCGCCAGCAGCTTCGGGGCAGGGGAGGCCACTGAA.

CDR3 region: CASSLNLRARPSNEQFF. The CDR3 bases that were read are TGTGCCAGCAGCTTAAATTTGCGGGCCCGACCTAGCAATGAG. The chain joins TRBV7-8 to TRBJ2-1; the D gene is possibly TRBD2 (5 bases). The CDR3 is cut off 3 residues early in the read; its end comes from the germline J gene. V lost 2 bases and J 6 bases, leaving 20 bases between the germline ends. CDR1 and CDR2 from the germline V gene are SGHVS and FQNEAQ. There are 17 residues in the CDR3. Filled out from reference TRBV7-8 and TRBJ2-1, the complete variable domain reads GAGVSQSPRYKVAKRGQDVALRCDPISGHVSLFWYQQALGQGPEFLTYFQNEAQLDKSGLPSDRFFAERPEGSVSTLKIQRTQQEDSAVYLCASSLNLRARPSNEQFFGPGTRLTVL.

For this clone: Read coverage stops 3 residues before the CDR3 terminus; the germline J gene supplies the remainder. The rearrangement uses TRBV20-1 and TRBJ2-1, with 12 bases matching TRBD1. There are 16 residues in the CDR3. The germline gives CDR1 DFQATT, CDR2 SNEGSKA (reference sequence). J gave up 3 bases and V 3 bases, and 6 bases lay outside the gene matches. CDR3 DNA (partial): TGCAGTGCTAGTCCCGGGACAGGGGGCTACTACAATGAG. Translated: CSASPGTGGYYNE. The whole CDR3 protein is CSASPGTGGYYNEQFF.

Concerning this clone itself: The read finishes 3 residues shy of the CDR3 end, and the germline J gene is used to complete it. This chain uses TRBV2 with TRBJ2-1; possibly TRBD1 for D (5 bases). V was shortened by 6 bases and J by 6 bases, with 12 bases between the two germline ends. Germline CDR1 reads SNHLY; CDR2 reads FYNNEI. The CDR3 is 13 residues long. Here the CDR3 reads CASRFDTGNEQFF. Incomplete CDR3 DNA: TGTGCCAGCAGATTTGACACAGGCAATGAG.

The CDR3 protein is CATRGGADEQFF. CDR3 bases read: TGTGCCACACGCGGGGGGGCCGATGAG. The V call is TRBV19, the J call TRBJ2-1; 9 positions match TRBD2. The read comes to an end 3 residues before the CDR3 does, leaving the germline J gene to fill in the end. V was clipped by 10 bases and J by 8 bases; unmatched bases: 6. The CDR3 has 12 amino acids. The germline V gene encodes CDR1 LNHDA and CDR2 SQIVND (reference sequence).

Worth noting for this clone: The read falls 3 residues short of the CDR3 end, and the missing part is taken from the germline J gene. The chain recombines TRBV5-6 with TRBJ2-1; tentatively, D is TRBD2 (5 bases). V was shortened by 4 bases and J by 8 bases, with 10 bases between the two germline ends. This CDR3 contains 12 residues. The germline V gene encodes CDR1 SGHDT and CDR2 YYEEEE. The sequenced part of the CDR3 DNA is TGTGCCAGCAGCCCCCTAGCATATGAG. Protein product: CASSPLAYE. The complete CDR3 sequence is CASSPLAYEQFF.

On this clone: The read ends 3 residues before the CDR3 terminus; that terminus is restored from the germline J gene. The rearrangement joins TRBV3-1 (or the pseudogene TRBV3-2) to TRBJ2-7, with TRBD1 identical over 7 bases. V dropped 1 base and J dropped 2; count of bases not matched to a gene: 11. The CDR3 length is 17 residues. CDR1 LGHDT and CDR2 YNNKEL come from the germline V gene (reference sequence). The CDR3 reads CASSQGLHGTATYEQYF. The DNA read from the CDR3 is TGTGCCAGCAGCCAAGGACTTCACGGGACAGCAACCTACGAG.

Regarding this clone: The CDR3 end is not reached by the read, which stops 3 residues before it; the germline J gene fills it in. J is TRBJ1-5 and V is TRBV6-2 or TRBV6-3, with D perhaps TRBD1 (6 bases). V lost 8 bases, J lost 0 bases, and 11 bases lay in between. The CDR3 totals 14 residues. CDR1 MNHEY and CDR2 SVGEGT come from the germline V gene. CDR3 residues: CASSQGNSNQPQHF. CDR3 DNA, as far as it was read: TGTGCCAGCTCTCAGGGGAATAGCAATCAGCCC.

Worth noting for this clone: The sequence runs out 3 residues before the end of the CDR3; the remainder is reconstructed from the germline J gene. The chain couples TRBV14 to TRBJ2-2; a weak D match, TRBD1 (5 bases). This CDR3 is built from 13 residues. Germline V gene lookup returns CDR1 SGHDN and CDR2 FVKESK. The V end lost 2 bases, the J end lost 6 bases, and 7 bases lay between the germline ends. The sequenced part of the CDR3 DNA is TGTGCCAGCAGCCAACTGGGGCCCGGGGAG. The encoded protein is CASSQLGPGE. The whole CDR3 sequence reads CASSQLGPGELFF.

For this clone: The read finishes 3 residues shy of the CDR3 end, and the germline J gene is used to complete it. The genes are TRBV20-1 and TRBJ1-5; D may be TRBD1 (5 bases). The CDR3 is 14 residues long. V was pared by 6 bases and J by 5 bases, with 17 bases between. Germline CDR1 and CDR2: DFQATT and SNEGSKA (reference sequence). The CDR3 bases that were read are TGCAGTGCCCTAGAAGACAGCTCCTATCAGCCC. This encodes CSALEDSSYQP. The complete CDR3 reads CSALEDSSYQPQHF.

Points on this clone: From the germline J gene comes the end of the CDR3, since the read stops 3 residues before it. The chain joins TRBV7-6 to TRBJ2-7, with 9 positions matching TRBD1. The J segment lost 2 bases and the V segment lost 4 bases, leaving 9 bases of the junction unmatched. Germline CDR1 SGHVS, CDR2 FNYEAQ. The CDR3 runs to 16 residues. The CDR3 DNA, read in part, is TGTGCCAGCAGCTCCGGGACAGGGACCAGCACCTACGAG. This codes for CASSSGTGTSTYE. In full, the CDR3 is CASSSGTGTSTYEQYF.

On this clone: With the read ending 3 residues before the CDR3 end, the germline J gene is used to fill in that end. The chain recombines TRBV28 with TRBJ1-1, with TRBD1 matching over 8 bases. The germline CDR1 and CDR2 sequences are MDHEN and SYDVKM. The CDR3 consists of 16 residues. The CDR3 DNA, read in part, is TGTGCCAGCAGACCGGACAGGGAAAACCCTTTGGCGGAA. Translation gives CASRPDRENPLAE. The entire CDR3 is CASRPDRENPLAEAFF.

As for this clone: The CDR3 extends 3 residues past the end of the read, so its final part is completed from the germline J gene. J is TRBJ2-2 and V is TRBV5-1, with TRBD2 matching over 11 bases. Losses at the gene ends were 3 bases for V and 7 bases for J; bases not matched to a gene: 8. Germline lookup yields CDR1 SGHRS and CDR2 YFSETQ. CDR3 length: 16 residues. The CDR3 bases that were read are TGCGCCAGCAGCTGGCTTCTAGCGGGGGGAATCGGGGAG. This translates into CASSWLLAGGIGE. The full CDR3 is CASSWLLAGGIGELFF.